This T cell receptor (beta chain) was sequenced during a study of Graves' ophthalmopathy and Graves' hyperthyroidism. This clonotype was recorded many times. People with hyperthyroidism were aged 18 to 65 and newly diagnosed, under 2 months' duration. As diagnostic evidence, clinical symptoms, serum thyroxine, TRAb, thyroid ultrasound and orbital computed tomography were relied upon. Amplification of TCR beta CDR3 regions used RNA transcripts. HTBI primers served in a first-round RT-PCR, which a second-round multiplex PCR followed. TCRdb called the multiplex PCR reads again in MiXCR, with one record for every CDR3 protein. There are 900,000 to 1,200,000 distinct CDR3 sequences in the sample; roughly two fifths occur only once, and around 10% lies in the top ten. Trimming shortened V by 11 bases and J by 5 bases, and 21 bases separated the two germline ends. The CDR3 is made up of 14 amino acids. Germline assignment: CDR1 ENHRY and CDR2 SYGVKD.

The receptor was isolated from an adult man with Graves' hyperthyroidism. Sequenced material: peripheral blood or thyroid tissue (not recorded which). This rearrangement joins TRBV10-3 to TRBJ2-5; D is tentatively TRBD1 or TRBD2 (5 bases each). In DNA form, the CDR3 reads TGTGCCGTAGCCGGGACCCACCGCGGGGAGACCCAGTACTTC. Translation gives CAVAGTHRGETQYF.